This TCR beta chain was found in a study of PD-L1 blockade in urothelial cancer. In the study overall: Atezolizumab 1,200 mg was given intravenously every 3 weeks, starting 2014. At 3 weeks (second dose) and 6 weeks after starting treatment, blood was analyzed. Typically, measured as a median, blood samples had more than 110,000 T cells.

Spiked synthetic TCR analogs estimated absolute template abundance per PCR. The method was immunoSEQ multiplex PCR; TCRdb's version includes in-frame clones alone and lacks a portion of them. This table holds nearly 30,000 clones, more than 70% found once. This TCR was recovered from a man between 50 and 59 years old with urothelial cancer. Sequencing was performed on PBMCs, taken around atezolizumab (anti-PD-L1) treatment.

The CDR3 loop reads CASSVPTSMHEQFF. CDR3 sequence (DNA): TGTGCCAGCAGTGTACCGACTAGTATGCATGAGCAGTTCTTC. The genes are TRBV2 and TRBJ2-1; D possibly corresponds to TRBD2 (6 bases). Germline V lookup: CDR1 SNHLY, CDR2 FYNNEI. The CDR3 totals 14 residues. V was shortened by 4 bases and J by 8 bases, with 15 bases between the two germline ends.